The TCR beta chain described here comes from a study of T cells in Graves' hyperthyroidism and ophthalmopathy. General observations from the study: Ophthalmopathy was predicted by the model a median of approximately 6.6 months ahead of onset. Expanded thyroid clonotypes (above 0.001) were mostly also found in blood.

This clonotype was counted at least ten times. What it binds is not known. CDR3 size: 15 residues. V shed 6 bases and J shed 0 bases, with 13 bases lying between them. CDR1 MNHEY and CDR2 SMNVEV come from the germline V gene (reference sequence). Disease lasting under 3 months, a NOSPECS grade of at least 4, and a Clinical Activity Score of at least 3 were features of the ophthalmopathy patients. Patients were excluded because of uncontrolled infection, other autoimmune disease, pregnancy or lactation. Using RNA transcripts as the source, TCR beta CDR3 regions were amplified. An initial round of RT-PCR targeting the TCR CDR3 relied on the HTBI primer set. Via MiXCR, TCRdb re-called the multiplex PCR reads, giving one row per CDR3 protein. The table includes hundreds of thousands of distinct CDR3 sequences, 14% detected once.

This TCR was sampled from a woman between 45 and 65 years old with Graves' ophthalmopathy. The specimen was blood. V is TRBV27 and J is TRBJ2-3; D might be TRBD1 (6 bases). This chain's CDR3 is CASRHTGLSTDTQYF. The CDR3 DNA sequence: TGTGCCAGCAGACATACAGGGCTGAGCACAGATACGCAGTATTTT.